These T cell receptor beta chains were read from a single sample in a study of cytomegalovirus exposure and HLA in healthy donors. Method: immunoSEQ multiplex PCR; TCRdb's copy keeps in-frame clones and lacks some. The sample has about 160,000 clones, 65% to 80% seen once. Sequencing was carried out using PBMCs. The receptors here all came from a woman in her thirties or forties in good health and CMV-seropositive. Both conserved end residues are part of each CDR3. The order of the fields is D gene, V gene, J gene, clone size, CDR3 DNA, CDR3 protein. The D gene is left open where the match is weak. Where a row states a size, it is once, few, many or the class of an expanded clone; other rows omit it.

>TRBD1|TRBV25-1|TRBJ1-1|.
TGTGCCAGCAAAAGAGGGGGCAGAGACACTGAAGCTTTCTTT
CASKRGGRDTEAFF
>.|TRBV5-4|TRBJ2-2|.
TGTGCCAGCACCCGGGAAGCGAACACCGGGGAGCTGTTTTTT
CASTREANTGELFF
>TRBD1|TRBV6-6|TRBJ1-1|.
TGTGCCAGCAGTTACTCTTCAGGGGGCGCGGGGACTGAAGCTTTCTTT
CASSYSSGGAGTEAFF
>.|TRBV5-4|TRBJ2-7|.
TGTGCCAGCAGCTACACCGGGACATCGTGGGAGCAGTACTTC
CASSYTGTSWEQYF
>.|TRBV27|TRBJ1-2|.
TGTGCCAGCAGCAAGGGGCCTACTAACTATGGCTACACCTTC
CASSKGPTNYGYTF
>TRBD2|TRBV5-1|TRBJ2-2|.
TGCGCCAGCAGCTTAACTAGCGGGAGAGAATACGGGGAGCTGTTTTTT
CASSLTSGREYGELFF
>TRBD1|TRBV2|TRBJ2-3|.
TGTGCCAGCAGTCCCCGGACAGGGACAGATACGCAGTATTTT
CASSPRTGTDTQYF
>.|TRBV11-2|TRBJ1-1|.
TGTGCCAGCAGCTTTGGGCAGGGAAAGGGGCTCACTGAAGCTTTCTTT
CASSFGQGKGLTEAFF
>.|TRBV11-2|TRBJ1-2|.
TGTGCCAGCAGCCAGGGCAGGCCCCCTGGGAACTATGGCTACACCTTC
CASSQGRPPGNYGYTF
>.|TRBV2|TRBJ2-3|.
TGTGCCAGCAGCGCCACCCGACTAGGAGGGATTACAGATACGCAGTATTTT
CASSATRLGGITDTQYF
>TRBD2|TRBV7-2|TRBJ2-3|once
TGTGCCAGCAGCCCGATGGGGCGGGAGGCAGATACGCAGTATTTT
CASSPMGREADTQYF
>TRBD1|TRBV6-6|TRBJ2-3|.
TGTGCCAGCAATCCGGGACAGGGGGCTGGAGATACGCAGTATTTT
CASNPGQGAGDTQYF
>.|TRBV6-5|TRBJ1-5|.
TGTGCCAGCAGTACGGCTGGCCGGGGTCAGCCCCAGCATTTT
CASSTAGRGQPQHF
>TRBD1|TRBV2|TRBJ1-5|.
TGTGCCAGCAGAGAAGACAGGGGGGATCAGCCCCAGCATTTT
CASREDRGDQPQHF
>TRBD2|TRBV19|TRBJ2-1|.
TGTGCCAGTAGTACCCCGACTAGCGGGAAGGAAACCTACAATGAGCAGTTCTTC
CASSTPTSGKETYNEQFF
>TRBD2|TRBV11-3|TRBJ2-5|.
TGTGCCAGCAGCTTATACAGCGGGGGGGCAGAGACCCAGTACTTC
CASSLYSGGAETQYF
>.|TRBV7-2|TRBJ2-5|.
TGTGCCAGCAGCCCCGGACACCGCCAAGAGACCCAGTACTTC
CASSPGHRQETQYF
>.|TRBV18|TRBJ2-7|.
TGTGCCAGCTCAGACCGAGGAGGCCCATCCCGCTACGAGCAGTACTTC
CASSDRGGPSRYEQYF
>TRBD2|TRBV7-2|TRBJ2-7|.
TGTGCCAGCAGCTTAGTACTAGCGGGGGGTTACTCCTACGAGCAGTACTTC
CASSLVLAGGYSYEQYF
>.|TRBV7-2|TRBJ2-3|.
TGTGCCAGCAGCCCTGACAGGTCTCGCACAGATACGCAGTATTTT
CASSPDRSRTDTQYF
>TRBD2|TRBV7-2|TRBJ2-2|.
TGTGCCAGCAGCTCGCCGACTAGCGGGAGGGCCGTCGGGGAGCTGTTTTTT
CASSSPTSGRAVGELFF
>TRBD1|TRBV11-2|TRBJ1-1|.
TGTGCCAGCAGCCCGACGACAGGGACTGAAGCTTTCTTT
CASSPTTGTEAFF
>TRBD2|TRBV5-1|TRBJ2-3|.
TGCGCCAGCAGCTTGGGACTAGCGGGAGATACGCAGTATTTT
CASSLGLAGDTQYF
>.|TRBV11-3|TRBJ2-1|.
TGTGCCAGCAGGGAGAGGAGCGCGAGCTCCTACAATGAGCAGTTCTTC
CASRERSASSYNEQFF
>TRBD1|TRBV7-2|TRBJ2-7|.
TGTGCCAGCAGCCCTGACGCTGGGGACAGGTCCTACGAGCAGTACTTC
CASSPDAGDRSYEQYF
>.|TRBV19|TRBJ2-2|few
TGTGCCAGTAGTATGTGGACAGCGAACACCGGGGAGCTGTTTTTT
CASSMWTANTGELFF
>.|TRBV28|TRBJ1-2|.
TGTGCCAGCAGTTGGTCCCAGGGGAACTATGGCTACACCTTC
CASSWSQGNYGYTF
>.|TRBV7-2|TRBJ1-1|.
TGTGCCAGCAGCATTCAGGACACTGAAGCTTTCTTT
CASSIQDTEAFF
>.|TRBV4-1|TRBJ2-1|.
TGCGCCAGCAGCCAATCCCGGGGGAACTACAATGAGCAGTTCTTC
CASSQSRGNYNEQFF
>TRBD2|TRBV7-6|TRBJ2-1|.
TGTGCCAGCAGCCTGAGCGGGGGTTTTTACAATGAGCAGTTCTTC
CASSLSGGFYNEQFF
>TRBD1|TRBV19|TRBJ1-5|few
TGTGCCAGTAGTAGCCGGGACAGGGGCAATCAGCCCCAGCATTTT
CASSSRDRGNQPQHF
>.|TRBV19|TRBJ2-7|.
TGTGCCAGTTCGGGGACTCAGGACTTGTCCTACGAGCAGTACTTC
CASSGTQDLSYEQYF
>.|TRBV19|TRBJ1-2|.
TGTGCCACCTCCAGGGACTATAACTATGGCTACACCTTC
CATSRDYNYGYTF
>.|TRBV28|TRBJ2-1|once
TGTGCCAGCAGTTCCACAGGCAACTCCTACAATGAGCAGTTCTTC
CASSSTGNSYNEQFF
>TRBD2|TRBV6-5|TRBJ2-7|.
TGTGCCAGCAGTTACTCGACTAGCGGGGGCTACGAGCAGTACTTC
CASSYSTSGGYEQYF
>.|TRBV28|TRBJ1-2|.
TGTGCCAGCAGTTTATCCCCCCCCGATCGGACAAGAAATGGCTACACCTTC
CASSLSPPDRTRNGYTF
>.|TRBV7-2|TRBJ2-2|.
TGTGCCAGCAGCTCGACAATAACCGGGGAGCTGTTTTTT
CASSSTITGELFF
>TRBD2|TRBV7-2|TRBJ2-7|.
TGTGCCAGCAGCCCCGGACTAGCGGGCAACGAGCAGTACTTC
CASSPGLAGNEQYF
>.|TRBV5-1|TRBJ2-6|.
TGCGCCAGCAGAACACTAGGTTCTGGGGCCAACGTCCTGACTTTC
CASRTLGSGANVLTF
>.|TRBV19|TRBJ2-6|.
TGTGCCAGTAGTATAGATTCGCGCTTCTTTCGTGGCTCTGGGGCCAACGTCCTGACTTTC
CASSIDSRFFRGSGANVLTF
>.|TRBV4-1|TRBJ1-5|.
TGCGCCAGCAGCCAAGAGTCGGGCAGGACAAATCAGCCCCAGCATTTT
CASSQESGRTNQPQHF
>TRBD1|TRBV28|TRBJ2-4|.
TGTGCCACCGGGACAGGGGAAAACATTCAGTACTTC
CATGTGENIQYF
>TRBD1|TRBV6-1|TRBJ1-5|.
TGTGCCAGCAGTGAAGTAGGGGGCGATCAGCCCCAGCATTTT
CASSEVGGDQPQHF
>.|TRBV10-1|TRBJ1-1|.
TGCGCCAGCAGAGTTGGACCGAGGGACACTGAAGCTTTCTTT
CASRVGPRDTEAFF
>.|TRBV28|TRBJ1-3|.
TGTGCCAGCCTCCCCGGCAGGGCTGGAAACACCATATATTTT
CASLPGRAGNTIYF
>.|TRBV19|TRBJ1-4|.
TGTGCCAGTAGTCAGGGCGATGCAACTAATGAAAAACTGTTTTTT
CASSQGDATNEKLFF
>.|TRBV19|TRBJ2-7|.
TGTGCCACCTCCCCCTCGGGAAGCTACGAGCAGTACTTC
CATSPSGSYEQYF